The clone carrying this T cell receptor beta chain was detected only a few times. The V and J ends lost 4 bases and 3 bases respectively, with 3 bases between them. This CDR3 contains 11 residues. Germline CDR1 LGHNA, CDR2 YSLEER. The record originates from a study of response to subunit inactivated influenza vaccine. In TCRdb, the RT-PCR reads were re-called with MiXCR into one record per CDR3 protein. This sample yields 150,000 to 200,000 distinct CDR3 sequences, of which about an eighth are seen a single time; 25% to 35% belongs to the top ten. The same sample was also studied in work on T cells expressing NK-cell markers. According to that study: The cDNA for TCR beta came from 5'RACE template switching with UMIs. In about six donors, dominant NKG2C+ clonotypes were roughly 1.0-7.0% of CD8+ T cells.

The sequences come from CD8+ T cells sorted from PBMCs, collected approximately 13 days after vaccination. This sequence originates from a man aged 45-65 years who received an inactivated influenza vaccine. The V gene is TRBV4-3, the J gene TRBJ1-1; the D is unclear. The CDR3 is CASSRDTEAFF. The CDR3 DNA reads TGCGCCAGCAGCCGGGACACTGAAGCTTTCTTT.